Listed here is a single TCR beta chain. Living in under 30 US areas, the participants were between 18 and 89 years of age. The data were obtained in a study of blood T cell repertoires in COVID-19. The CDR3 covers 14 residues. Trimming stripped 3 bases from V and 6 bases from J, with 12 bases between. Germline V gives CDR1 LGHDT, CDR2 YNNKEL (reference sequence). Generated by immunoSEQ multiplex PCR, the TCRdb table keeps only in-frame clones and is missing some. The top ten clones hold about 1.2% of a sample with roughly 260,000 clones, approximately 91% of them seen once. This TCR was recovered from a human donor in a cohort exposed to, infected with or recovered from COVID-19 (not recorded which). The donor label of this sample is uncertain. The genes are TRBV3-1 (or the pseudogene TRBV3-2) and TRBJ2-1; maybe TRBD1 (6 bases). The source material was PBMCs or T cells enriched from blood (not recorded which). CDR3: CASSQPWGPNEQFF. The CDR3 bases are TGTGCCAGCAGCCAGCCTTGGGGGCCCAATGAGCAGTTCTTC.